This T cell receptor beta chain was recorded in a study of shared clonotypes between healthy human individuals. Researchers partitioned CD4+ cells into CD45RA+ naive and CD45RA-negative memory subsets. In the original workflow: Sequence data from immunoSEQ were junction-only and lacked quality scores; consequently, filtering differed. Produced via immunoSEQ multiplex PCR; TCRdb's table is partial and in-frame only. D and trimming were read from the DNA, whereas the V and J calls and clone size are those reported in that table. The sample includes about 710,000 clones, 72% of them seen just once. The clonotype comes from a woman younger than 45 in good health. The material sequenced was memory CD4+ T cells sorted from blood. This sample's subset: CD45RA-negative fraction.

The CDR3 coding sequence is TGTGCCAGCAGTTATATAGATGAGCAGTTCTTC. This encodes CASSYIDEQFF. The chain links TRBV9 to TRBJ2-1; D unresolved. The CDR3 has 11 residues. Trimming stripped 5 bases from V and 8 bases from J, with 8 bases between. Germline V gives CDR1 SGDLS, CDR2 YYNGEE.